A selection of T cell receptor beta chains follows, all from one sample in a study of early T cells in non-severe SARS-CoV-2 infection. TCRdb recomputed calls from the 5' RACE reads with MiXCR, one row per CDR3 protein. The sample carries fewer than 100,000 distinct CDR3 sequences, approximately 13% recorded once. Sequences were obtained from whole blood. These receptors were obtained from an adult who was a healthcare worker with PCR-confirmed SARS-CoV-2 infection or an uninfected control (not recorded which). The CDR3 runs from the conserved cysteine through the conserved F or W. The D gene is left open where the match is weak. Only some rows state a clone size, as once, few, many or a class for expanded clones.

j_call clone_size v_call d_call cdr3_aa cdr3_nt
TRBJ2-1 - TRBV20-1 - CSWLAGSYNEQFF TGCAGCTGGTTGGCGGGGTCCTACAATGAGCAGTTCTTC
TRBJ2-3 - TRBV6-5 TRBD2 CASSSEPGLATDTQYF TGTGCCAGCAGTTCCGAACCGGGACTAGCCACAGATACGCAGTATTTT
TRBJ2-7 - TRBV28 TRBD2 CATRWGGSSYEQYF TGTGCCACCCGCTGGGGGGGAAGCTCCTACGAGCAGTACTTC
TRBJ2-5 few TRBV20-1 - CSASPQIRETQYF TGCAGTGCTAGTCCCCAAATTAGGGAGACCCAGTACTTC
TRBJ1-3 - TRBV12-3/TRBV12-4 - CASSSPHVSGNTIYF TGTGCCAGCAGTTCCCCCCACGTCTCTGGAAACACCATATATTTT
TRBJ2-5 - TRBV29-1 - CSVESAFGTQYF TGCAGCGTTGAAAGTGCATTTGGGACCCAGTACTTC
TRBJ1-5 many TRBV3-1 - CASSQGGDQPQHF TGTGCCAGCAGCCAAGGTGGGGATCAGCCCCAGCATTTT
TRBJ2-1 many TRBV10-1 - CASSESAGRYEQFF TGCGCCAGCAGTGAGTCGGCAGGGAGGTATGAGCAGTTCTTC
TRBJ2-5 few TRBV20-1 - CSASRQLETQYF TGCAGTGCTAGCCGGCAGTTGGAGACCCAGTACTTC
TRBJ2-1 - TRBV7-7 - CASSEKGVNEQFF TGTGCCAGCAGCGAAAAGGGGGTCAATGAGCAGTTCTTC
TRBJ1-2 many TRBV19 - CASSLFGPDTTYGYTF TGTGCCAGTAGTCTTTTCGGCCCGGACACGACCTATGGCTACACCTTC
TRBJ2-7 - TRBV5-5 TRBD2 CASSLSASGSSYEQYF TGTGCCAGCAGCTTGTCGGCTAGCGGTAGCTCCTACGAGCAGTACTTC
TRBJ2-1 many TRBV12-3/TRBV12-4 TRBD2 CASSYAGMGTTNEQFF TGTGCCAGCAGCTACGCTGGGATGGGGACTACGAATGAGCAGTTCTTC
TRBJ2-4 few TRBV7-2 - CASSLARQGINIQYF TGTGCCAGCAGCTTAGCGAGGCAGGGAATAAACATTCAGTACTTC
TRBJ2-5 many TRBV5-1 TRBD1 CASSHRDRGPQETQYF TGCGCCAGCAGCCACCGGGACAGGGGGCCGCAAGAGACCCAGTACTTC
TRBJ2-5 many TRBV29-1 - CSASRETQYF TGCAGCGCTAGCCGGGAGACCCAGTACTTC
TRBJ2-3 many TRBV28 TRBD1 CASSLATVTGGRDTQYF TGTGCCAGCAGTTTGGCCACGGTGACAGGGGGGAGAGATACGCAGTATTTT
TRBJ1-2 - TRBV28 - CASDSNYGYTF TGTGCCTCGGACAGTAACTATGGCTACACCTTC
TRBJ1-1 many TRBV12-3/TRBV12-4 - CASNSLGGPTEAFF TGTGCCAGCAACTCCTTGGGGGGTCCCACTGAAGCTTTCTTT
TRBJ1-1 - TRBV7-2 - CASSFFMVNTEAFF TGTGCCAGCAGCTTTTTTATGGTGAACACTGAAGCTTTCTTT
TRBJ2-5 many TRBV2 - CASSELRQTQYF TGTGCCAGCAGTGAACTCCGCCAGACCCAGTACTTC
TRBJ2-3 - TRBV19 - CASSPTGRASTDTQYF TGTGCCAGTAGTCCAACCGGGAGAGCATCCACAGATACGCAGTATTTT
TRBJ1-1 many TRBV7-2 TRBD1 CASIIRGGWTEAFF TGTGCCAGCATCATTAGAGGGGGCTGGACTGAAGCTTTCTTT
TRBJ1-2 many TRBV20-1 - CSANIDASTNRGRSLYGYTF TGCAGTGCTAATATTGATGCCAGCACTAACCGGGGAAGGTCCCTCTATGGCTACACCTTC
TRBJ2-5 many TRBV29-1 TRBD2 CSVGVASGGGETQYF TGCAGCGTTGGGGTAGCTAGCGGGGGAGGGGAGACCCAGTACTTC
TRBJ1-1 few TRBV29-1 - CSVELFNTEAFF TGCAGCGTTGAACTTTTCAACACTGAAGCTTTCTTT
TRBJ2-3 few TRBV18 TRBD2 CASSRSGAEDTQYF TGTGCCAGCTCCCGGAGCGGGGCGGAGGATACGCAGTATTTT
TRBJ2-1 many TRBV28 TRBD2 CASSPGLAGNSYNEQFF TGTGCCAGCAGTCCCGGACTAGCGGGAAACTCCTACAATGAGCAGTTCTTC
TRBJ2-5 many TRBV5-1 - CASSLLVWGWEYYQETQYF TGCGCCAGCAGCTTGTTGGTTTGGGGGTGGGAATACTACCAAGAGACCCAGTACTTC
TRBJ1-4 many TRBV6-5 TRBD1 CASGQGTPNEKLFF TGTGCCAGCGGACAGGGGACGCCTAATGAAAAACTGTTTTTT
TRBJ2-7 medium-sized TRBV7-9 - CASSFQGPEQYF TGTGCCAGCAGCTTCCAGGGACCCGAGCAGTACTTC
TRBJ2-3 few TRBV5-1 TRBD1 CASSSGTGAKDTQYF TGCGCCAGCAGCTCGGGGACAGGGGCTAAAGATACGCAGTATTTT
TRBJ2-1 many TRBV18 - CASSQLRVPPYNEQFF TGTGCCAGCTCACAGTTGCGGGTTCCTCCCTACAATGAGCAGTTCTTC
TRBJ2-2 few TRBV28 TRBD1 CASRWGQGNTGELFF TGTGCCAGCAGATGGGGACAGGGAAACACCGGGGAGCTGTTTTTT
TRBJ1-1 few TRBV3-1 - CASSQAPGGYTEAFF TGTGCCAGCAGCCAGGCCCCCGGGGGTTACACTGAAGCTTTCTTT
TRBJ1-5 many TRBV6-6 TRBD1 CASTRTGVEDQPQHF TGTGCCAGCACAAGGACAGGGGTGGAGGATCAGCCCCAGCATTTT
TRBJ1-5 few TRBV28 - CASRTPTQPQHF TGTGCCAGCAGAACTCCGACTCAGCCCCAGCATTTT
TRBJ2-1 many TRBV24-1 TRBD1 CATSLQGGYNEQFF TGTGCCACCAGTTTACAGGGGGGCTACAATGAGCAGTTCTTC
TRBJ2-3 many TRBV11-2 TRBD1 CASSLRDRTTDTQYF TGTGCCAGCAGTTTACGGGACAGGACCACAGATACGCAGTATTTT
TRBJ2-2 few TRBV7-8 TRBD2 CASSRGGLPNTGELFF TGTGCCAGCAGCCGCGGGGGACTACCGAACACCGGGGAGCTGTTTTTT
TRBJ2-1 few TRBV11-2 - CASSSIHKTNANGQFF TGTGCCAGCAGCTCCATACACAAGACCAACGCTAACGGGCAGTTCTTC
TRBJ1-5 few TRBV28 TRBD1 CASIPRGQGSNQPQHF TGTGCCAGCATTCCCCGGGGACAGGGTAGCAATCAGCCCCAGCATTTT
TRBJ2-3 few TRBV28 TRBD1 CASEDRATDTQYF TGTGCCAGCGAGGACAGGGCCACAGATACGCAGTATTTT
TRBJ1-2 - TRBV7-2 - CASSPGTGGIYGYTF TGTGCCAGCAGCCCCGGTACAGGAGGGATCTATGGCTACACCTTC
TRBJ2-6 many TRBV5-4 TRBD1 CASSRDRGSGANVLTF TGTGCCAGCAGCCGGGACAGGGGGTCTGGGGCCAACGTCCTGACTTTC
TRBJ2-5 - TRBV20-1 - CSAGPIAVTQYF TGCAGTGCGGGACCAATTGCGGTGACCCAGTACTTC